The T cell receptor (beta chain) described here comes from a study of cytomegalovirus exposure and HLA in healthy donors. 13 Jbeta primers and 60 Vbeta primers were used for the PCR. Sequencing used immunoSEQ multiplex PCR; TCRdb keeps in-frame clones, though not all of them. In the table there are more than 120,000 clones, roughly 80% of which are singletons. Study observations and caveats: The CMV antigen specificity of a few CMV-associated chains was confirmed through in vitro analysis. When the data were analyzed later, several of the most significant clusters appeared to be linked to common viral pathogens.

Worth noting for this clone: Its antigen remains unknown.

The CDR3 is 13 residues long. Germline V gene data show CDR1 as GTSNPN and CDR2 as SVGIG (reference sequence). With 4 bases clipped from V and 3 bases from J, the junction kept 3 bases outside the gene matches. The source of this sequence is a woman in her twenties or thirties in good health and CMV-seronegative. Material: PBMCs. The rearrangement links TRBV30 to TRBJ2-1; 7 positions match TRBD1. The CDR3 DNA follows: TGTGCCTGGAACAGGGGTAACTACAATGAGCAGTTCTTC. The encoded protein is CAWNRGNYNEQFF.